These 10 T cell receptor beta chains were all obtained from the same sample, sequenced in a study of blood T cell repertoires in COVID-19 (TCRdb year 2020). The receptor library was made with the immunoSEQ multiplex PCR assay. TCRdb re-hosts the immuneACCESS table, in-frame sequences only. Its copies lack some clones; in the studies checked, an unresolved V gene accounts for under half of them, and the cause for the rest is not known. The sample table records under 200,000 clones; around 80% of these occur just once. In total, the top ten clones hold approximately 14% of the sample. Sequencing input: peripheral blood. These receptors were taken from a woman between 65 and 79 years old with COVID-19, enrolled during active disease.

This clone was observed a handful of times. V is TRBV6-5 and J is TRBJ1-5; D is unresolved. Germline V gene sequence: CDR1 MNHEY, CDR2 SVGAGI. V was shortened by 5 bases and J by 7 bases, with 15 bases between the two germline ends. There are 14 residues in the CDR3. CDR3 nucleotide sequence: TGTGCCAGCAGTCCTCCGGGATCGGGCCAGCCCCAGCATTTT. Protein sequence: CASSPPGSGQPQHF.

This chain uses TRBV19 with TRBJ2-7; 9 nucleotides line up with TRBD1. This CDR3 spans 17 amino acids. Germline CDR1 and CDR2: LNHDA and SQIVND (reference sequence). V trimming: 4 bases; J trimming: 5 bases; junction bases outside the gene matches: 15. The CDR3 is CASSTPPGQGIPNEQYV. The CDR3 nucleotides are TGTGCCAGTAGTACCCCACCGGGACAGGGAATTCCCAACGAGCAGTACGTC.

The V call is TRBV7-9, the J call TRBJ1-5; perhaps TRBD1 as D (5 bases). This CDR3 is 17 amino acids long. V was cut by 8 bases and J by 2 bases, with 22 bases left in between. The germline V gene has CDR1 SEHNR and CDR2 FQNEAQ (reference sequence). CDR3 in DNA: TGTGCCAGCCGATTTCCGACGGAGTCGGGGGGCAATCAGCCCCAGCATTTT. Its protein is CASRFPTESGGNQPQHF.

V is TRBV7-8 and J is TRBJ2-3, with TRBD2 as a possible D gene (5 bases). Trimming removed 8 bases at V and 0 bases at J, with 15 bases between. Germline V gene sequence: CDR1 SGHVS, CDR2 FQNEAQ. This CDR3 is 15 amino acids long. CDR3 DNA sequence: TGTGCCAGCGAAAGCGTTCCGGGAAGCACAGATACGCAGTATTTT. Its protein product is CASESVPGSTDTQYF. The whole variable domain, filled in from reference TRBV7-8 and TRBJ2-3, reads GAGVSQSPRYKVAKRGQDVALRCDPISGHVSLFWYQQALGQGPEFLTYFQNEAQLDKSGLPSDRFFAERPEGSVSTLKIQRTQQEDSAVYLCASESVPGSTDTQYFGPGTRLTVL.

This chain connects TRBV19 to TRBJ1-5; TRBD1 might be the D (6 bases). Germline-derived CDR1 and CDR2 are LNHDA and SQIVND (reference sequence). V lost 6 bases and J lost 7, with 13 bases in between. This CDR3 is built from 13 residues. The CDR3 here is CASSPTGQQPQHF. The CDR3 region has the DNA TGTGCCAGTAGCCCAACCGGACAGCAGCCCCAGCATTTT.

The chain joins TRBV10-3 to TRBJ1-2, with TRBD1 matching over 9 bases. Germline V gene lookup returns CDR1 ENHRY and CDR2 SYGVKD. The junction had 7 bases not matched to a gene; V was cut back by 5 bases and J by 3 bases. This CDR3 has 15 amino acids. The CDR3 reads CAISQMGQGDYGYTF. Here the CDR3 DNA reads TGTGCCATCAGTCAGATGGGACAGGGAGACTATGGCTACACCTTC.

The DNA of the CDR3 is TGTGCCAGCAGTGACCACAGGGGTTGGACTGAAGCTTTCTTT. Translation gives CASSDHRGWTEAFF. The chain combines TRBV6-1 with TRBJ1-1, with 7 bases aligning to TRBD1. Germline trimming cut 3 bases from V and 5 bases from J; bases unmatched to any gene: 6. CDR3 length equals 14 residues. Germline values: CDR1 MNHNS, CDR2 SASEGT.

The chain couples TRBV19 to TRBJ2-1; 8 positions agree with TRBD2. Trimming took 4 bases from V and 7 from J; bases not matched to a gene: 12. Germline CDR1 reads LNHDA; CDR2 reads SQIVND (reference sequence). CDR3 size: 16 residues. The chain's CDR3 is CASSTFGRVAGNEQFF. The DNA of the CDR3 is TGTGCCAGTAGTACCTTCGGGAGGGTCGCGGGTAATGAGCAGTTCTTC. The complete variable domain, with remaining parts taken from reference TRBV19 and TRBJ2-1, reads DGGITQSPKYLFRKEGQNVTLSCEQNLNHDAMYWYRQDPGQGLRLIYYSQIVNDFQKGDIAEGYSVSREKKESFPLTVTSAQKNPTAFYLCASSTFGRVAGNEQFFGPGTRLTVL.

This clone was recorded only once. This chain joins TRBV19 and TRBJ2-2; D possibly corresponds to TRBD2 (7 bases). The CDR3 sequence is 16 residues long. With 3 bases removed from V and 5 bases from J, the gap between germline ends came to 16 bases. CDR1 is LNHDA, CDR2 SQIVND, per germline (reference sequence). The CDR3 spells CASSMSRGRGTGELFF. In DNA, the CDR3 is TGTGCCAGTAGTATGAGTCGAGGGAGGGGGACCGGGGAGCTGTTTTTT.

The rearrangement uses TRBV2 and TRBJ1-5; 7 bases fit TRBD1. The V segment lost 6 bases and the J segment 3 bases; nucleotides outside the gene matches: 5. The CDR3 extends over 14 amino acids. Germline assignment: CDR1 SNHLY and CDR2 FYNNEI. CDR3 residues: CASSADRVNQPQHF. CDR3 coding DNA: TGTGCCAGCAGCGCAGACAGGGTCAATCAGCCCCAGCATTTT. The complete variable domain, with remaining parts taken from reference TRBV2 and TRBJ1-5, reads EPEVTQTPSHQVTQMGQEVILRCVPISNHLYFYWYRQILGQKVEFLVSFYNNEISEKSEIFDDQFSVERPDGSNFTLKIRSTKLEDSAMYFCASSADRVNQPQHFGDGTRLSIL.